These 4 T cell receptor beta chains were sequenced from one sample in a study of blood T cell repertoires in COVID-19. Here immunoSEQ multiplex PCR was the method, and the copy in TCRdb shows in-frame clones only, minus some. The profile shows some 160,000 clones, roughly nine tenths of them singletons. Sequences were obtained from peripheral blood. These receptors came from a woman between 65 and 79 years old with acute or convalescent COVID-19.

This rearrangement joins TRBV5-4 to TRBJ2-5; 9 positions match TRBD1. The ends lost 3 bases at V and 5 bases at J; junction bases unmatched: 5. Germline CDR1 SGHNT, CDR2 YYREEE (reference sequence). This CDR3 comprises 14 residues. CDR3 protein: CASSSGQGKETQYF. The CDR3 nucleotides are TGTGCCAGCAGCTCGGGACAGGGAAAGGAGACCCAGTACTTC.

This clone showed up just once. The CDR3, as DNA: TGTGCCAGCAGCCCCCGGGGGGGAAACACCATATATTTT. Protein sequence: CASSPRGGNTIYF. The chain couples TRBV14 to TRBJ1-3; D might be TRBD1 (5 bases). V dropped 4 bases and J dropped 4 bases, with 8 bases sitting between them. The CDR3 is 13 amino acids. CDR1 and CDR2 (germline): SGHDN, FVKESK.

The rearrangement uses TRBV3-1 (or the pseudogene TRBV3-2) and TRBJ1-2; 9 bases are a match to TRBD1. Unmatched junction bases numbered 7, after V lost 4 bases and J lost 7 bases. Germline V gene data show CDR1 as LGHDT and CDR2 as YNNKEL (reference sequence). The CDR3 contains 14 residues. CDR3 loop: CASSPTGGRGGYTF. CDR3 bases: TGTGCCAGCAGCCCTACAGGGGGCAGGGGTGGCTACACCTTC.

The CDR3 is CASSPIYNEQFF. CDR3 coding DNA: TGTGCCAGCAGTCCAATTTACAATGAGCAGTTCTTC. This chain connects TRBV6-5 to TRBJ2-1; no reliable D call. V was clipped by 5 bases and J by 4 bases, with 6 bases between them. Germline V gene lookup returns CDR1 MNHEY and CDR2 SVGAGI. There are 12 residues in the CDR3.